A selection of T cell receptor beta chains follows, all from one sample in a study of monozygotic twins with inflammatory bowel disease. TCRdb reprocessed the 5' RACE reads and reports one entry per CDR3 protein, with no DNA. The table lists approximately 200,000 distinct CDR3 sequences. The sequencing input was blood. These receptors originate from a human donor with ulcerative colitis or Crohn's disease, or a healthy co-twin of an affected twin (not recorded which). Both conserved end residues are part of each CDR3.

v_call	j_call	cdr3_aa
TRBV20-1	TRBJ1-2	CSASFGILVGYTF
TRBV6-5	TRBJ1-1	CASSYAMNTEAFF
TRBV6-1	TRBJ2-2	CASSSGGSSNTGELFF
TRBV5-1	TRBJ1-5	CASNHSGDYSNQPQHF
TRBV7-3	TRBJ2-1	CASSQGGTYNEQFF
TRBV7-2	TRBJ1-4	CASTLWEGANEKLFF
TRBV9	TRBJ2-7	CASSVAENYEQYF
TRBV6-6	TRBJ1-3	CASSGQGQGNTIYF
TRBV5-1	TRBJ2-3	CASSLAPLALDVADTQYF
TRBV10-3	TRBJ1-1	CAISDREDTEAFF
TRBV7-8	TRBJ1-1	CASSLGLTGGYTEAFF
TRBV18	TRBJ2-3	CASSPRPGDTQYF
TRBV7-2	TRBJ1-1	CASSPGGAPPEAFF
TRBV2	TRBJ2-3	CASNPRTSTDTQYF
TRBV7-8	TRBJ2-2	CASGEQGFDSGELFF
TRBV4-2	TRBJ1-2	CASSPTSQSVNYGYTF
TRBV29-1	TRBJ1-2	CSVEKGIYGYTF
TRBV5-4	TRBJ2-1	CASSPGTSGREQFF
TRBV5-1	TRBJ1-6	CASSLTAYSPLHF
TRBV7-2	TRBJ2-1	CASSRTSGSYNEQFF
TRBV12-3/TRBV12-4	TRBJ1-1	CASSRLLNTEAFF
TRBV5-1	TRBJ2-2	CASSLAPTSGGNTGELFF
TRBV19	TRBJ1-6	CASSSTSTGGSSPLHF
TRBV3-1	TRBJ2-7	CASSHGGAVYEQYF
TRBV6-5	TRBJ2-1	CASSYSIGYSYNEQFF
TRBV4-2	TRBJ1-2	CASSQGAAGYGYTF
TRBV5-4	TRBJ2-1	CASSLADNNEQFF
TRBV25-1	TRBJ1-2	CASSVGGREFGGYTF
TRBV20-1	TRBJ1-1	CSALSQNTEAFF
TRBV20-1	TRBJ1-2	CSAPTANYGYTF
TRBV30	TRBJ1-3	CAWSVPGVEGPGNTIYF
TRBV11-2	TRBJ2-1	CASSATTSGRSNEQFF
TRBV5-1	TRBJ2-2	CASSLGRANTGELFF
TRBV6-2/TRBV6-3	TRBJ1-5	CASSPPSTGTQPQHF
TRBV15	TRBJ2-3	CATSRDSSALGTDTQYF
TRBV20-1	TRBJ2-5	CSATSGGQETQYF
TRBV4-1	TRBJ1-2	CASSQDRGGQPYGYTF
TRBV18	TRBJ2-2	CASSPPAGKLFF
TRBV4-1	TRBJ1-2	CASSQDRGDYGYTF
TRBV18	TRBJ2-7	CASSPARAGGYSYEQYF
TRBV12-3/TRBV12-4	TRBJ2-1	CATEFRQSYNEQFF
TRBV27	TRBJ2-7	CASTRLAGESYEQYF
TRBV12-3/TRBV12-4	TRBJ1-1	CASKWDTEAFF
TRBV18	TRBJ2-7	CASSRGAVTYEQYF
TRBV6-2/TRBV6-3	TRBJ1-5	CASSRGFEYQPQHF
TRBV20-1	TRBJ2-7	CSASLLYEQYF
TRBV24-1	TRBJ1-1	CATSESRDRALGTEAFF
TRBV6-1	TRBJ2-1	CASRGIGLYNEQFF
TRBV30	TRBJ2-6	CAWSKAYSGANVLTF
TRBV12-3/TRBV12-4	TRBJ2-6	CASTLGGPGANALTF
TRBV7-2	TRBJ2-3	CASSFSLTRTDTQYF
TRBV5-1	TRBJ2-1	CASRQGEVMGNEQFF
TRBV2	TRBJ1-3	CASSATGSSGNTIYF